These 9 T cell receptor beta chains were all obtained from the same sample, sequenced in a study of cytomegalovirus exposure and HLA in healthy donors. The PCR contained 60 Vbeta and 13 Jbeta primers. Data came from immunoSEQ multiplex PCR; TCRdb stores just in-frame clones and leaves some out. The table shows 100,000 to 150,000 clones, with more than 70% occurring only once. Material: PBMCs. The receptors come from a woman aged 45-65 years in good health and CMV-seropositive.

This rearrangement joins TRBV5-1 to TRBJ2-1; no reliable D call. The CDR3 covers 15 residues. The germline V gene encodes CDR1 SGHRS and CDR2 YFSETQ. Trimming removed 4 bases from V and 1 base from J, with 12 bases in between. DNA for the CDR3: TGCGCCAGCAGCCCCGAACTCCTATCCTACAATGAGCAGTTCTTC. Its protein is CASSPELLSYNEQFF.

The V and J genes are TRBV30 and TRBJ1-2; 7 bases fit TRBD1. Germline V gene lookup returns CDR1 GTSNPN and CDR2 SVGIG (reference sequence). J gave up 5 bases and V 1 base, and 4 bases lay outside the gene matches. The CDR3 spans 13 residues. The CDR3 is CAWSGQTGYGYTF. CDR3 bases: TGTGCCTGGAGTGGACAGACAGGGTATGGCTACACCTTC.

The chain is built from TRBV5-1 and TRBJ1-1; possible D gene TRBD1, 6 bases. The CDR3 runs to 15 residues. The V and J ends lost 5 bases and 4 bases respectively, with 18 bases between them. In germline, CDR1 is SGHRS, CDR2 YFSETQ. CDR3 sequence: CASSDPNRAGTEAFF. DNA for the CDR3: TGCGCCAGCAGTGACCCTAACAGGGCGGGCACTGAAGCTTTCTTT.

The chain carries TRBV6-5 and TRBJ1-2; D gene unclear. Trimming cost V 6 bases and J 4 bases, with 6 bases left between them. Germline CDR1 is MNHEY and CDR2 is SVGAGI. The CDR3 totals 11 residues. CDR3 protein: CASRDSYGYTF. The CDR3 DNA reads as TGTGCCAGCAGGGACTCCTATGGCTACACCTTC.

As for this clone: Compared with germline, one end of the junction differs, possibly owing to a read error. The chain has TRBV7-7 and TRBJ2-2; TRBD2 aligns across 14 bases. Germline V gene data show CDR1 as SSHAT and CDR2 as FNYEAQ (reference sequence). The CDR3 runs to 15 residues. The CDR3 region is CASSRTSGRTGELFF. In DNA, the CDR3 is TGTGCTAGCAGCCGGACTAGCGGGAGGACCGGGGAGCTGTTTTTT.

This chain connects TRBV2 to TRBJ1-2; D is unresolved. The germline V gene encodes CDR1 SNHLY and CDR2 FYNNEI. Trimming removed 5 bases at V and 8 bases at J, with 21 bases between. The CDR3 runs to 15 residues. CDR3 bases: TGTGCCAGCAGTACCACGGGATTCACCGGCTCCGGCTACACCTTC. Its protein product is CASSTTGFTGSGYTF.

The chain has TRBV4-1 and TRBJ2-1; no clear D gene. The CDR3 is 15 residues long. The V end lost 0 bases, the J end lost 1 base, and 7 bases lay between the germline ends. CDR1 is MGHRA and CDR2 is YSYEKL in the germline V gene. CDR3 nucleotides: TGCGCCAGCAGCCAAGAATGGCAGTCCTACAATGAGCAGTTCTTC. The encoded protein is CASSQEWQSYNEQFF.

The chain combines TRBV7-2 with TRBJ2-3; 10 bases fit TRBD1. This CDR3 is built from 16 residues. The J segment lost 7 bases and the V segment lost 1 base, leaving 8 bases of the junction unmatched. CDR1 is SGHTA and CDR2 is FQGNSA in the germline V gene. The DNA of the CDR3 is TGTGCCAGCAGCTTAGTTGGGGGACAGGGGCTATATACGCAGTATTTT. Protein: CASSLVGGQGLYTQYF.

The chain recombines TRBV11-2 with TRBJ2-7, with 10 bases fitting TRBD1. J lost 6 bases, V lost 5 bases, and 13 bases had no gene match. From germline, CDR1 is SGHAT and CDR2 FQNNGV. This CDR3 is 16 amino acids long. The DNA for the CDR3 is TGTGCCAGCAGCCGGCGACAGGGGGCGTCTTTAGTCGAGCAGTACTTC. It specifies CASSRRQGASLVEQYF.